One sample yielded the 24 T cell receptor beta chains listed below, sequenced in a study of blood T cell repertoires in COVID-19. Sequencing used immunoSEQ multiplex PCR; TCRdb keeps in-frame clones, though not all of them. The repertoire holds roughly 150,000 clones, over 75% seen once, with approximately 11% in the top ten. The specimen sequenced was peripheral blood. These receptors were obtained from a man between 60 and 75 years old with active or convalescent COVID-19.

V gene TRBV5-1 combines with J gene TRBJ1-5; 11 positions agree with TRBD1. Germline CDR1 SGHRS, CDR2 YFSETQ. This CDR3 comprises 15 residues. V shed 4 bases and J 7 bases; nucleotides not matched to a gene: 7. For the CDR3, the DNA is TGCGCCAGCAGCCCGGACAGGGGGCCTGGGCAGCCCCAGCATTTT. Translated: CASSPDRGPGQPQHF.

In nucleotides, the CDR3 is TGCAGCGCAGGGGACAGGGGAAACGGCTACACCTTC. Protein sequence: CSAGDRGNGYTF. The chain recombines TRBV29-1 with TRBJ1-2, with 10 bases identical to TRBD1. Germline CDR1 SQVTM, CDR2 ANQGSEA. With V trimmed by 7 bases and J by 8 bases, 7 bases remained unmatched. This CDR3 is built from 12 residues.

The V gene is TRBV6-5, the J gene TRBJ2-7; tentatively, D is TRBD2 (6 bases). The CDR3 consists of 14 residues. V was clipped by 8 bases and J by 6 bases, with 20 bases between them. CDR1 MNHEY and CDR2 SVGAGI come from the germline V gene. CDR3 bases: TGTGCCAGCGGCGGGAAAGGACGGGACGGCGAGCAGTACTTC. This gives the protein CASGGKGRDGEQYF.

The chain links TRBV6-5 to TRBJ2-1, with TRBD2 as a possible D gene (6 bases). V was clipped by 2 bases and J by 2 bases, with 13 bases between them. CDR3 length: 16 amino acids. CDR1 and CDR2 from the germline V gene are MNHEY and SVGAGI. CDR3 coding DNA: TGTGCCAGCAGTTACGTCTTAGCGGAGGCCTACAATGAGCAGTTCTTC. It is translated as CASSYVLAEAYNEQFF.

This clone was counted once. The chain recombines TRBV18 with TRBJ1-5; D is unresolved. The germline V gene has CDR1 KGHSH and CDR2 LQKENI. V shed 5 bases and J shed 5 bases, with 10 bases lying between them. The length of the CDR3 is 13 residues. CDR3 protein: CASSEQADQPQHF. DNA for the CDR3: TGTGCCAGCTCAGAGCAGGCCGATCAGCCCCAGCATTTT.

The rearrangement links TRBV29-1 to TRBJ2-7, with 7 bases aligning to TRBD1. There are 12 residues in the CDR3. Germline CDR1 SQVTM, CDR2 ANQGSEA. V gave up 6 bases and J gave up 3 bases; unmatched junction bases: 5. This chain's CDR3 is CSVSTGFYEQYF. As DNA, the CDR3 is TGCAGCGTCTCGACAGGGTTCTACGAGCAGTACTTC.

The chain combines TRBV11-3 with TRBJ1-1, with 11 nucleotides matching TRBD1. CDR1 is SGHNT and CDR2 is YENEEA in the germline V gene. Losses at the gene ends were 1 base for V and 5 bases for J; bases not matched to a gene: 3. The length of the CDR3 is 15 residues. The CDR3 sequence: CASSLAGQGGTEAFF. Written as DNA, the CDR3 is TGTGCCAGCAGCTTAGCGGGACAGGGGGGGACTGAAGCTTTCTTT.

The CDR3 sequence: CAAGGLSSYEQYF. CDR3 sequence (DNA): TGTGCCGCTGGGGGGTTGAGCTCCTACGAGCAGTACTTC. The chain couples TRBV3-1 (or the pseudogene TRBV3-2) to TRBJ2-7; possible D gene TRBD2, 6 bases. The V gene lost 11 bases and the J gene lost 0 bases, with 14 bases spanning the gap. Per germline, CDR1 LGHDT and CDR2 YNNKEL (reference sequence). The CDR3 runs 13 residues.

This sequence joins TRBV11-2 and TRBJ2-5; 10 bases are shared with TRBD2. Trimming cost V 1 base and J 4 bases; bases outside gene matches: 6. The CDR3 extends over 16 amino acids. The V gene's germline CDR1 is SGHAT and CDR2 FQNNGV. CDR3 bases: TGTGCCAGCAGCTTAGGGGTAGCGGGAGGTGGAGAGACCCAGTACTTC. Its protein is CASSLGVAGGGETQYF.

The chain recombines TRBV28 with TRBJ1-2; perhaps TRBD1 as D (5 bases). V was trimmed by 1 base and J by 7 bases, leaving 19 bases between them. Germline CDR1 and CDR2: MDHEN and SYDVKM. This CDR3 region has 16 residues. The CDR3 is CASSLSLLGGYRGYTF. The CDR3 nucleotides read TGTGCCAGCAGTTTATCGCTTCTCGGGGGGTACCGTGGCTACACCTTC.

CDR3 nucleotides: TGTGCCAGCAGTAGCGGACAGTTGAACACTGAAGCTTTCTTT. Residues: CASSSGQLNTEAFF. The V call is TRBV28, the J call TRBJ1-1, with a tentative D call TRBD1 (6 bases). Deletions cut 5 bases from V and 0 bases from J, with 10 bases between. The germline V gene encodes CDR1 MDHEN and CDR2 SYDVKM. The CDR3 loop spans 14 amino acids.

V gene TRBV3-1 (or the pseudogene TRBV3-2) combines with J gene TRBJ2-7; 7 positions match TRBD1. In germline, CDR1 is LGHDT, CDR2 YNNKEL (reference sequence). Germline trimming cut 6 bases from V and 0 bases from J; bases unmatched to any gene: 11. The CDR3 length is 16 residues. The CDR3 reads CASRINPGQPSYEQYF. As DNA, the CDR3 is TGTGCCAGCAGAATAAATCCGGGACAGCCCTCCTACGAGCAGTACTTC.

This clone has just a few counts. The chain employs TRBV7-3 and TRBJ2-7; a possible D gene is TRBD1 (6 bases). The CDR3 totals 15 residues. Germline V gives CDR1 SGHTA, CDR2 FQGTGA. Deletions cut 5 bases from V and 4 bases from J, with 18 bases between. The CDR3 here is CASSEFPGQIYEQYF. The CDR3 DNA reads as TGTGCCAGCAGCGAGTTTCCCGGACAGATATACGAGCAGTACTTC.

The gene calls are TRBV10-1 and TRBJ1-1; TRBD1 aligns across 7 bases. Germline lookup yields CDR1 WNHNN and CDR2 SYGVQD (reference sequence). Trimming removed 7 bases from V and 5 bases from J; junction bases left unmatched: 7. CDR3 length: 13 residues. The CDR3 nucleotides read TGCGCCAGCATGGAGGCAGGGGGGACTGAAGCTTTCTTT. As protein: CASMEAGGTEAFF.

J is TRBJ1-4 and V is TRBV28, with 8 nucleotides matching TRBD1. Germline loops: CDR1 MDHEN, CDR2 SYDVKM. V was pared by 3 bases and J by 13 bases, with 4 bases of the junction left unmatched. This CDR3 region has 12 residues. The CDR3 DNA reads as TGTGCCAGCAGTTTTTCCGGGACAGGACTGTTTTTT. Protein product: CASSFSGTGLFF.

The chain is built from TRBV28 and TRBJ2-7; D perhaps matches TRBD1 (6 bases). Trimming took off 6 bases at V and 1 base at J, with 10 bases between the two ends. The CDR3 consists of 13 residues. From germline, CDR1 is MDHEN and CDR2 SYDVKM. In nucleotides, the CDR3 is TGTGCCAGCAGAACAGGGAATTCCTACGAGCAGTACTTC. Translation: CASRTGNSYEQYF. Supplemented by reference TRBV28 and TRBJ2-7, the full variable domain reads DVKVTQSSRYLVKRTGEKVFLECVQDMDHENMFWYRQDPGLGLRLIYFSYDVKMKEKGDIPEGYSVSREKKERFSLILESASTNQTSMYLCASRTGNSYEQYFGPGTRLTVT.

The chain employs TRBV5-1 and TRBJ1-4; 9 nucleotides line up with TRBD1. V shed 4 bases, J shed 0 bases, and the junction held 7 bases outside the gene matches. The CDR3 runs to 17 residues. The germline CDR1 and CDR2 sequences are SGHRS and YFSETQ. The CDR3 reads CASSIGQGRATNEKLFF. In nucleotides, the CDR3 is TGCGCCAGCAGCATAGGACAGGGGCGAGCAACTAATGAAAAACTGTTTTTT.

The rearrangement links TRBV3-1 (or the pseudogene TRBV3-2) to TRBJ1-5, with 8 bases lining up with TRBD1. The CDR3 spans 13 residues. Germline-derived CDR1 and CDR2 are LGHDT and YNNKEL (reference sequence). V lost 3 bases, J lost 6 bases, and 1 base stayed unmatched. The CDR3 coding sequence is TGTGCCAGCAGCCAGGACAGGGCTCAGCCCCAGCATTTT. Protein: CASSQDRAQPQHF.

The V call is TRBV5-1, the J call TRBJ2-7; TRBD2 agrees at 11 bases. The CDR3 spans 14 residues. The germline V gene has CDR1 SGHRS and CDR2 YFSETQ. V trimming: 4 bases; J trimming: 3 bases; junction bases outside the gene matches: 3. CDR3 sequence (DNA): TGCGCCAGCAGCCCCGGGACTAGCGGCTACGAGCAGTACTTC. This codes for CASSPGTSGYEQYF.

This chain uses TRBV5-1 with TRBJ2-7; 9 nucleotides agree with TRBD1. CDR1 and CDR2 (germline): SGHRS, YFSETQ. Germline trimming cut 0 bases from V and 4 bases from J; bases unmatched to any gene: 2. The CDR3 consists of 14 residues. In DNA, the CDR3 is TGCGCCAGCAGCTTGGGGGGGACAGGGTACGAGCAGTACTTC. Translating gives CASSLGGTGYEQYF.

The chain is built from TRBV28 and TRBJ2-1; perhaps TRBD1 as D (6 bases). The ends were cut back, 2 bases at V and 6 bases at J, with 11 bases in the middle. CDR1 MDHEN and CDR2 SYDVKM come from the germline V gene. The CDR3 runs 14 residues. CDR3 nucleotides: TGTGCCAGCAGTTTACCGACAGGAGTCAATGAGCAGTTCTTC. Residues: CASSLPTGVNEQFF.

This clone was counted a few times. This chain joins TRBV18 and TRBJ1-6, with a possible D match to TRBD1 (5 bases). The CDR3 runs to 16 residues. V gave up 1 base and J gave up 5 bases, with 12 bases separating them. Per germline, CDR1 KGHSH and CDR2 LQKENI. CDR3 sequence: CASSPLPAGDNSPLHF. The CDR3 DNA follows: TGTGCCAGCTCACCACTTCCCGCGGGGGATAATTCACCCCTCCACTTT.

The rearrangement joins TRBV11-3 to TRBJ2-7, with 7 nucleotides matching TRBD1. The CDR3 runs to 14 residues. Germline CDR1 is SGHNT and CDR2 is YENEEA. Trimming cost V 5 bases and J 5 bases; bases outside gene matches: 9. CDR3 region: CASSPGQPRDEQYF. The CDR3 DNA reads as TGTGCCAGCAGCCCGGGACAGCCGAGGGACGAGCAGTACTTC.

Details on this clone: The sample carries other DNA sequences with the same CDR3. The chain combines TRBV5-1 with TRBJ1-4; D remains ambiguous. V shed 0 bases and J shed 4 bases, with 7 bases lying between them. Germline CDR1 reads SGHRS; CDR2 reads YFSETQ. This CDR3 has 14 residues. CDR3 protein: CASSLAGYNEKLFF. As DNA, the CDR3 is TGCGCCAGCAGCTTGGCGGGGTATAATGAAAAACTGTTTTTT.